This section outlines one T cell receptor (beta chain) sequence together with its context. The junction departs from germline at one end; a sequencing error may be responsible. Germline DNA was also extracted, while the blood RNA originated from unsorted whole blood. This record belongs to a study of tumor-infiltrating lymphocytes in primary liver carcinoma. With a constant-region primer, TCR beta cDNA was made from around 520 ng of total RNA. Libraries covering TCR beta were generated through three nested multiplex PCR rounds (using a slightly modified ARM-PCR). TCRdb recomputed calls from the multiplex PCR reads with MiXCR, one row per CDR3 protein. The top ten clones hold approximately 15% of a sample with over 250,000 distinct CDR3 sequences, almost 60% of them seen once. The source is a woman younger than 45 with primary liver carcinoma and hepatitis B virus infection. Sequencing was done on a sample of peripheral blood.

The CDR3 DNA sequence: TGCGCCAGCAACCAAGAATCAAGGCGCCAGGGTGGAGAGGCCCAGTACTTC. Its translation is CASNQESRRQGGEAQYF. The chain recombines TRBV4-3 with TRBJ2-5, with D perhaps matching TRBD1 (5 bases). CDR1 is LGHNA and CDR2 is YSLEER in the germline V gene. The CDR3 covers 17 residues.